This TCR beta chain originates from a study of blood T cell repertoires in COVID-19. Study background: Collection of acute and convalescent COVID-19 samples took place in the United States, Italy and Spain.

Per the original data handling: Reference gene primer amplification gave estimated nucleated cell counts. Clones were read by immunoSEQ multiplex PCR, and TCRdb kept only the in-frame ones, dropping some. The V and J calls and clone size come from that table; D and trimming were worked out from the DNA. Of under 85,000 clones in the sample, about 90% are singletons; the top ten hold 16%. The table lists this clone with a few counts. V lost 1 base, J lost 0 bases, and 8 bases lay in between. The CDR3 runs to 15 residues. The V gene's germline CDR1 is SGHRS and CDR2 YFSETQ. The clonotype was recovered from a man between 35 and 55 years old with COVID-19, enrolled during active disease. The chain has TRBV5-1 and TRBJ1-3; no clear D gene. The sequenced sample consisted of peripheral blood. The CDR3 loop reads CASSLSGSSGNTIYF. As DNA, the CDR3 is TGCGCCAGCAGCTTGAGCGGGAGCTCTGGAAACACCATATATTTT.